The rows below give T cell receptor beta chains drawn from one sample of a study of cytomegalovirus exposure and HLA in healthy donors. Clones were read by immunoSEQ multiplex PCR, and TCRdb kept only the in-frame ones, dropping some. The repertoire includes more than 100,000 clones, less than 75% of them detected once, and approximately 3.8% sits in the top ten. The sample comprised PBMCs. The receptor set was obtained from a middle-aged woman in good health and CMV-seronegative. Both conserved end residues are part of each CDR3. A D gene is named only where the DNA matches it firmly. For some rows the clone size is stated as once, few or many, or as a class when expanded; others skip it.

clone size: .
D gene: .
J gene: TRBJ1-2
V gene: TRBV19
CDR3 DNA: TGTGCCACCAAGTTGACAGGAACAATAAACTATGGCTACACCTTC
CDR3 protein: CATKLTGTINYGYTF

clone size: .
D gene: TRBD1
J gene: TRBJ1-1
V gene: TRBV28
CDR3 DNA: TGTGCCAGCAGTTCCTTCAACAGGGGAGTGAACACTGAAGCTTTCTTT
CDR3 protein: CASSSFNRGVNTEAFF

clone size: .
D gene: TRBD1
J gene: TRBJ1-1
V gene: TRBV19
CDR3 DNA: TGTGCCAGTAGTATTTCACAGGGGACTGAAGCTTTCTTT
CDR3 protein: CASSISQGTEAFF

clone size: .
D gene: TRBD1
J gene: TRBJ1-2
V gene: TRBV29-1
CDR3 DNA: TGCAGCGATACAGGGGGCGCCTATGGCTACACCTTC
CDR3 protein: CSDTGGAYGYTF

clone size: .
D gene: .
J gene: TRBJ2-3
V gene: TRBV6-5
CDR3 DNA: TGTGCCAGCGGAAGGAGCGGGCCCACAGATACGCAGTATTTT
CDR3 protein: CASGRSGPTDTQYF

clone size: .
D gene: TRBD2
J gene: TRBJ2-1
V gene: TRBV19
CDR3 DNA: TGTGCCAGTAGTATCATTAGCGGGGGGGCCTACAATGAGCAGTTCTTC
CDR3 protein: CASSIISGGAYNEQFF

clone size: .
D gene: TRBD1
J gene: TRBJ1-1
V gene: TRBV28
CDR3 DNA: TGTGCCAGCAGCCCGACAGGGATGAACACTGAAGCTTTCTTT
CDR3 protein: CASSPTGMNTEAFF

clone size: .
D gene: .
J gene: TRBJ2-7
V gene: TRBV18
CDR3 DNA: TGTGCCAGCTCACCACGAGGTGATACCTACGAGCAGTACTTC
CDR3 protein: CASSPRGDTYEQYF

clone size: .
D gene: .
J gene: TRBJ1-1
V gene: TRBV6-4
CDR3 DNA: TGTGCCAGCAGTGAGGCCAGGGGCACTGAAGCTTTCTTT
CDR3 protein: CASSEARGTEAFF

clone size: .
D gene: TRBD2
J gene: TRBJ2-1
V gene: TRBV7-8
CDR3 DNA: TGTGCCAGCAGCCCTCGTGGCGGGAGCCTCCCTAATGAGCAGTTCTTC
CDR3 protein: CASSPRGGSLPNEQFF

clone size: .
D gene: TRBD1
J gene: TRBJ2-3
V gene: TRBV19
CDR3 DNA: TGTGCCAGTAGTCCGCGACAGGGACCCGCGTATTTT
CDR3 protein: CASSPRQGPAYF

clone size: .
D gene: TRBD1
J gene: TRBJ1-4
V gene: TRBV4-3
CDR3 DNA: TGCGCCAGCAGCCAGGGGAACAGGGGGCAAGAAAAACTGTTTTTT
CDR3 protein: CASSQGNRGQEKLFF

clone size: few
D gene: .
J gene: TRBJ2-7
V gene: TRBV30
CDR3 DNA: TGTGCCTGGAGTGTCGCCTACGAGCAGTACTTC
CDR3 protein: CAWSVAYEQYF

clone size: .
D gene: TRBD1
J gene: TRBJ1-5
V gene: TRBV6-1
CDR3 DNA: TGTGCCAGCAGTCGGGACAGGGACCAGCCCCAGCATTTT
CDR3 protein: CASSRDRDQPQHF

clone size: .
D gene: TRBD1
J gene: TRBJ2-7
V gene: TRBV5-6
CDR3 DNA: TGTGCCAGCAGCCCCGGGACAGCCTACGAGCAGTACTTC
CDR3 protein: CASSPGTAYEQYF

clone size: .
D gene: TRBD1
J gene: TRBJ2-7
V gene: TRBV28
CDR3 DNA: TGTGCCACCTGCACAGGGGGTACCTACGAGCAGTACTTC
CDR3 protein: CATCTGGTYEQYF

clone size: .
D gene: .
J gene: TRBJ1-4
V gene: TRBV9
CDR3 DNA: TGTGCCAGCAGCGTCTCCAGGGATGAAAAACTGTTTTTT
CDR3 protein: CASSVSRDEKLFF

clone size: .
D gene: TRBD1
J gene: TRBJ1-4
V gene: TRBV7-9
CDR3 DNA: TGTGCCAGCAGCTTCCATCATGGGACAGGGGCCGCCGAAAAACTGTTTTTT
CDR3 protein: CASSFHHGTGAAEKLFF

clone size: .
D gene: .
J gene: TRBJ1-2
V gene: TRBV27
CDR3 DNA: TGTGCCAGCAGTCTCAGGGCCACTTTTAACTATGGCTACACCTTC
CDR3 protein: CASSLRATFNYGYTF

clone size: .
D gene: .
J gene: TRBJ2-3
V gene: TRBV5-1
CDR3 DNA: TGCGCCAGCAGCTTGGCCGGAGATACGCAGTATTTT
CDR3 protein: CASSLAGDTQYF

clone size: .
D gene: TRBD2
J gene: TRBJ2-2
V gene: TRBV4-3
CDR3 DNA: TGCGCCAGCAGCCAAGGACTAGCGGGAACCGGGGAGCTGTTTTTT
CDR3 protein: CASSQGLAGTGELFF

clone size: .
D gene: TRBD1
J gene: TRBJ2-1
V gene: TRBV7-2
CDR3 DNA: TGTGCCAGCAGCTTGGGACAGAACAATGAGCAGTTCTTC
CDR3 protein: CASSLGQNNEQFF

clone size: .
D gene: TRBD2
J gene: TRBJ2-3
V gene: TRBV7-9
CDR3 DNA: TGTGCCAGCAGCTTTATACGGGGGGGCCAAGATACGCAGTATTTT
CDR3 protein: CASSFIRGGQDTQYF

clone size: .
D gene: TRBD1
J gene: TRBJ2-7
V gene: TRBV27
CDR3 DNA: TGTGCCAGCGGCCCTCGGAGCAGGGGGCAACCCTACGAGCAGTACTTC
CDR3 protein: CASGPRSRGQPYEQYF

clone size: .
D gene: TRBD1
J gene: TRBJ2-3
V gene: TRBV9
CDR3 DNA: TGTGCCAGCAGCGTAGGGGGGCCCCAGATAAGGACAGGCCGCACAGATACGCAGTATTTT
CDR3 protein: CASSVGGPQIRTGRTDTQYF

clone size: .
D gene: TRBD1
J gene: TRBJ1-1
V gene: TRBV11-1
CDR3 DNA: TGTGCCAGCAGCTTAGGACAGGGCTTCGGAACGGCTTTCTTT
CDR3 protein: CASSLGQGFGTAFF

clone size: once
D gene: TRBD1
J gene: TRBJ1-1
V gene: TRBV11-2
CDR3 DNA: TGTGCCAGCAGCTTACAACAGGGGGCAACTGAAGCTTTCTTT
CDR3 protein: CASSLQQGATEAFF

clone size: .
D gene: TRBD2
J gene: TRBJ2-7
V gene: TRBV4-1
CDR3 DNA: TGCGCCAGCAGCCAAGGGGGTGGGAGGGCGGTCGAGCAGTACTTC
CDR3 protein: CASSQGGGRAVEQYF

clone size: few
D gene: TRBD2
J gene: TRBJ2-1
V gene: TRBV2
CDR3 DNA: TGTGCCAGCAGTGCCAAGACTAGCGGGACTATCAATGAGCAGTTCTTC
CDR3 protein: CASSAKTSGTINEQFF

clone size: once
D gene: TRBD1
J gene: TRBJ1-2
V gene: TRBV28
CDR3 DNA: TGTGCCAGCAGTTGGGCCGGGACAGGGGCTTATGGCTACACCTTC
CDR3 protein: CASSWAGTGAYGYTF

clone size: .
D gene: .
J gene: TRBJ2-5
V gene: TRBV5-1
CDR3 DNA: TGCGCCAGCAGCCAGGACCAAGAGACCCAGTACTTC
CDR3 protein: CASSQDQETQYF

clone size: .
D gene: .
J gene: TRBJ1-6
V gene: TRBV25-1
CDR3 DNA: TGTGCCAGCAGTTTTCGGGGTGGGACACCCCTCCACTTT
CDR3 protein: CASSFRGGTPLHF

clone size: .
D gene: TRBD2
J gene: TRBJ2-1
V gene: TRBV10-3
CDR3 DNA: TGTGCCATCCCGGCTAGCGGGGGCGGGAGTGAGCAGTTCTTC
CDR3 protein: CAIPASGGGSEQFF

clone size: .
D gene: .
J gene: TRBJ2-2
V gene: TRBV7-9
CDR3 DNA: TGTGCCAGCAGTGATACAACAGGGACCGGGGAGCTGTTTTTT
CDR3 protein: CASSDTTGTGELFF

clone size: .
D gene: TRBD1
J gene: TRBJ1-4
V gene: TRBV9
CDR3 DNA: TGTGCCAGCAGCGTACGAGGACAGGGAGAAGAAAAACTGTTTTTT
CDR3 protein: CASSVRGQGEEKLFF

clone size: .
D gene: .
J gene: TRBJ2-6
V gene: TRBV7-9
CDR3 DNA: TGTGCCAGCAGCTTAAGGGGGTCCGGATTCAATGGGGCCAACGTCCTGACTTTC
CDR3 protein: CASSLRGSGFNGANVLTF

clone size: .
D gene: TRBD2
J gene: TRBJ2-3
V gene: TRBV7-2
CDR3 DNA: TGTGCCAGCAGCTTAGAACTAGCGGGGATTTCAGATACGCAGTATTTT
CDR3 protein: CASSLELAGISDTQYF

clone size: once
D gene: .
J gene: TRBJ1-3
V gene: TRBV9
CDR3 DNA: TGTGCCAGCAGCCCAGAGACGAGGGGAAACACCATATATTTT
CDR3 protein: CASSPETRGNTIYF

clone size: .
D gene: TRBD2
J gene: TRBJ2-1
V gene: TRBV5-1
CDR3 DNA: TGCGCCAGCAGCCTTCATCCGGGGGGAAATGAGCAGTTCTTC
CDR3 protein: CASSLHPGGNEQFF

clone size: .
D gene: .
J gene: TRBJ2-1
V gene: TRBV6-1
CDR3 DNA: TGTGCCAGCAGTGAAGTGAGGAGCGGAGCTGAGCAGTTCTTC
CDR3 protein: CASSEVRSGAEQFF

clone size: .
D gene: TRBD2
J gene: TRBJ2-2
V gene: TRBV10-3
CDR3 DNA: TGTGCCGTATCCGGGACTAGCGGGAACACCGGGGAGCTGTTTTTT
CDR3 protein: CAVSGTSGNTGELFF

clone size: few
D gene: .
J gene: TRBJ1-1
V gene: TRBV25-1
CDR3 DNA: TGTGCCAGCAGTGAATATGGGCCGGGGGGCGGGGCTTTCTTT
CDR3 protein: CASSEYGPGGGAFF

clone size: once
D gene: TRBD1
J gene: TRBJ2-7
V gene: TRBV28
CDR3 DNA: TGTGCCAGCAGCCGGACAGGGGGGGAGCAGTACTTC
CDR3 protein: CASSRTGGEQYF

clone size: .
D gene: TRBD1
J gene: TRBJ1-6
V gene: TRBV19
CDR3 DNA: TGTGCCAGTAGTACGGGACAGGGGGTCAGTTCACCCCTCCACTTT
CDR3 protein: CASSTGQGVSSPLHF

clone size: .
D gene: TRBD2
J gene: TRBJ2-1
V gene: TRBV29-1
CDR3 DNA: TGCAGCGTTATGACTAGCGGGAGCGATGAGCAGTTCTTC
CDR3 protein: CSVMTSGSDEQFF

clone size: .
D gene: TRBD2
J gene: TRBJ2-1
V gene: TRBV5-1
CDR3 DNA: TGCGCCAGCAGCCCGGGACTAGCGGGGGGGAATGAGCAGTTCTTC
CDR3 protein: CASSPGLAGGNEQFF

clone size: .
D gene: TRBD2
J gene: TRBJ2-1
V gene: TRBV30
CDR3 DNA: TGTGCCTGGAGGGGAGGACTAGCGGGCGGTGGGCAGTTCTTC
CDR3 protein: CAWRGGLAGGGQFF

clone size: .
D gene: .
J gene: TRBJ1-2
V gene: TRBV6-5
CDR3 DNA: TGTGCCAGCAGTTTCATCCAGGGGCCCTATGGCTACACCTTC
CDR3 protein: CASSFIQGPYGYTF

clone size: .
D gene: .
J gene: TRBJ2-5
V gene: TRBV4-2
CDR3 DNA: TGTGCCAGCGGCGGACTAGGGGGAGAGACCCAGTACTTC
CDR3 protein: CASGGLGGETQYF

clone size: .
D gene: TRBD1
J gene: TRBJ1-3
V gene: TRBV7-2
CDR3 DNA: TGTGCCAGCAGCCTAGACAGGGCGGCTGGAAACACCATATATTTT
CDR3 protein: CASSLDRAAGNTIYF

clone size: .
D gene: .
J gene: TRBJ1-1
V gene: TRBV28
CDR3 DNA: TGTGCCAGCAGTTTAAGGGGAACCCAAGCTTTCTTT
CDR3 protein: CASSLRGTQAFF

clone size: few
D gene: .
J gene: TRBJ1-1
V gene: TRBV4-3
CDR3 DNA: TGCGCCAGCAGCCTTGCGGGCACTGAAGCTTTCTTT
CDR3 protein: CASSLAGTEAFF